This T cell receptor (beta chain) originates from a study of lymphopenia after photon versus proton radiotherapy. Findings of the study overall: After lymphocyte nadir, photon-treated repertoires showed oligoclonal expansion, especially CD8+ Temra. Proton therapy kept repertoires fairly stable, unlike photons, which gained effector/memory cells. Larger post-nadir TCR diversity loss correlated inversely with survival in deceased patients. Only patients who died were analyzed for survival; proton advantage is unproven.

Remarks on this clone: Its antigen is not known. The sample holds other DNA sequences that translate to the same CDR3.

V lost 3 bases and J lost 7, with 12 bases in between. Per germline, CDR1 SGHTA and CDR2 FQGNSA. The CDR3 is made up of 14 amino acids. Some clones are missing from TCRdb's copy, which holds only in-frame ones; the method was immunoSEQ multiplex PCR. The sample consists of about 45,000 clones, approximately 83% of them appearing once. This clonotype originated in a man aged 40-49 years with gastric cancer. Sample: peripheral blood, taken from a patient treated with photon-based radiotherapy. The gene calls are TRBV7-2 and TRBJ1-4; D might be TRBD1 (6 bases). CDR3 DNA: TGTGCCAGCAGCTTGGGGGGGGCCAGTGAAAAACTGTTTTTT. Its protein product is CASSLGGASEKLFF.